These 13 T cell receptor beta chains were all obtained from the same sample, sequenced in a study of T-cell memory formation after mild COVID-19. From the 5' RACE reads, TCRdb called clonotypes with MiXCR, one entry per CDR3 protein. The table lists roughly 340,000 distinct CDR3 sequences, approximately 16% of them singletons. The sequencing sample was made of PBMCs or a T cell subset sorted from them (not recorded which). Receptor source: a young man who had mild COVID-19 (a few samples of this study predate the infection). Cell type and time point are not known.

In this sample, this clonotype turned up many times. The chain links TRBV10-2 to TRBJ2-2; 12 bases are a match to TRBD2. Germline V CDR1 and CDR2: WSHSY, SAAADI. This CDR3 has 15 residues. The J segment lost 7 bases and the V segment lost 8 bases, leaving 8 bases of the junction unmatched. Here the CDR3 DNA reads TGCGCCAGCCGAACTAGCGGGGGGCCGGGCGGGGAGCTGTTTTTT. Translated: CASRTSGGPGGELFF.

The table lists this clonotype with a few counts. V usage is TRBV7-3 and J usage is TRBJ2-2; D not resolved. The ends were cut back, 6 bases at V and 2 bases at J, with 13 bases in the middle. There are 15 residues in the CDR3. The V gene's germline CDR1 is SGHTA and CDR2 FQGTGA. In DNA, the CDR3 is TGTGCCAGCAGTCTTAGCAGAGCCAACACCGGGGAGCTGTTTTTT. Encoded protein: CASSLSRANTGELFF.

The chain employs TRBV6-6 and TRBJ2-3; 8 positions agree with TRBD1. This CDR3 region has 16 residues. CDR1 and CDR2 (germline): MNHNY, SVGAGI (reference sequence). J gave up 4 bases and V 5 bases, and 11 bases lay outside the gene matches. CDR3 sequence reads: CASSVQGAKVPDTQYF. CDR3 DNA sequence: TGTGCCAGCAGTGTTCAGGGGGCGAAGGTCCCAGATACGCAGTATTTT.

This clonotype has just a few counts. This sequence joins TRBV18 and TRBJ2-5; D perhaps matches TRBD2 (5 bases). The V end lost 1 base, the J end lost 5 bases, and 11 bases lay between the germline ends. The length of the CDR3 is 14 residues. Germline V gives CDR1 KGHSH, CDR2 LQKENI. The CDR3 loop reads CASSPQQGGETQYF. CDR3 DNA: TGTGCCAGCTCACCACAACAAGGCGGGGAGACCCAGTACTTC.

V and J are TRBV28 and TRBJ2-7; 8 nucleotides align to TRBD1. CDR3 size: 14 residues. V lost 4 bases, J lost 6 bases, and 8 bases stayed unmatched. The germline gives CDR1 MDHEN, CDR2 SYDVKM. The CDR3 protein is CASSSVGQGPEQYV. CDR3 coding DNA: TGTGCCAGCAGTTCAGTTGGACAGGGACCCGAGCAGTACGTC.

The J gene is TRBJ2-3, the V gene TRBV6-5; unclear D gene. CDR1 MNHEY and CDR2 SVGAGI come from the germline V gene. Trimming shortened V by 3 bases and J by 0 bases, and 7 bases separated the two germline ends. CDR3 length: 14 amino acids. The CDR3 region is CASSYERSTDTQYF. For the CDR3, the DNA is TGTGCCAGCAGTTATGAGAGAAGCACAGATACGCAGTATTTT.

The chain carries TRBV10-1 and TRBJ2-7; unclear D gene. Germline-derived CDR1 and CDR2 are WNHNN and SYGVQD (reference sequence). CDR3 size: 14 residues. The V end lost 2 bases, the J end lost 2 bases, and 10 bases lay between the germline ends. CDR3 nucleotides: TGCGCCAGCAGTGAGGAGTGGAAACCCTACGAGCAGTACTTC. Protein product: CASSEEWKPYEQYF.

This clonotype turned up a few times. The chain employs TRBV20-1 and TRBJ2-7; 7 bases are shared with TRBD2. Germline loops: CDR1 DFQATT, CDR2 SNEGSKA (reference sequence). V shed 0 bases and J 4 bases; nucleotides not matched to a gene: 6. The CDR3 is 14 amino acids. The CDR3 loop reads CSARDRQAGYEQYV. CDR3 DNA: TGCAGTGCTAGAGATCGTCAAGCGGGGTACGAGCAGTACGTC.

This clonotype turned up a few times. The chain has TRBV6-5 and TRBJ1-1; 7 positions agree with TRBD1. V lost 5 bases, J lost 5 bases, and 14 bases stayed unmatched. The CDR3 runs 16 residues. Per germline, CDR1 MNHEY and CDR2 SVGAGI. CDR3 DNA sequence: TGTGCCAGCAGTCCTACCGAACAGGGGCTGGGGACTGAAGCTTTCTTT. Its protein product is CASSPTEQGLGTEAFF.

This chain connects TRBV20-1 to TRBJ1-6; D is uncertain. V was shortened by 2 bases and J by 9 bases, with 17 bases between the two germline ends. This CDR3 is built from 15 residues. Looked up from germline, CDR1 is DFQATT and CDR2 is SNEGSKA (reference sequence). CDR3 in amino acids: CSARFGNPFGSPLHF. The CDR3 nucleotides are TGCAGTGCTAGATTTGGGAACCCCTTTGGTTCACCCCTCCACTTT.

This clonotype was picked up a small number of times. The genes are TRBV28 and TRBJ2-4; D perhaps matches TRBD1 (5 bases). V lost 7 bases and J 0 bases, leaving 16 bases between the germline ends. The germline CDR1 and CDR2 sequences are MDHEN and SYDVKM. This CDR3 is built from 16 residues. CDR3 bases: TGTGCCAGCAAATCGGCAGGGCGGATAGCCAAAAACATTCAGTACTTC. This translates into CASKSAGRIAKNIQYF.

In this sample, this clonotype turned up many times. CDR3 loop: CASSQVGGGADQPQHF. Here the CDR3 DNA reads TGTGCCAGCAGCCAAGTAGGGGGGGGGGCAGATCAGCCCCAGCATTTT. V gene TRBV4-2 combines with J gene TRBJ1-5; a possible D gene is TRBD1 (6 bases). Looked up from germline, CDR1 is LGHNA and CDR2 is YNFKEQ. CDR3 length: 16 amino acids. The ends were cut back, 1 base at V and 5 bases at J, with 15 bases in the middle.

The chain links TRBV4-3 to TRBJ2-1, with D possibly called TRBD1 or TRBD2 (5 bases each). The CDR3 loop spans 16 amino acids. In germline, CDR1 is LGHNA, CDR2 YSLEER. V dropped 0 bases and J dropped 4 bases, with 13 bases sitting between them. The CDR3 nucleotides are TGCGCCAGCAGCCAAGATACGCAGGGCGGGTACAATGAGCAGTTCTTC. It translates to CASSQDTQGGYNEQFF.